This T cell receptor (beta chain) was sequenced for a study of cytomegalovirus exposure and HLA in healthy donors. This clone was detected once. What it binds is unknown. Only in-frame clones appear in the TCRdb table, and some are missing; sequencing was by immunoSEQ multiplex PCR. This table holds roughly 120,000 clones, around 89% found once. The V gene's germline CDR1 is SGHRS and CDR2 YFSETQ. CDR3 length equals 16 residues. With V trimmed by 2 bases and J by 4 bases, 8 bases remained unmatched. The study's findings and limits: Cytomegalovirus association was assigned to around 150 TCR beta chains.

The sequence was obtained from a woman between 18 and 29 years old in good health and CMV-seropositive. The sequenced sample consisted of PBMCs. The J gene is TRBJ2-3, the V gene TRBV5-1; TRBD2 aligns across 9 bases. CDR3 nucleotide sequence: TGCGCCAGCAGCTTCGGCGGGGGGGCCGGCTCAGATACGCAGTATTTT. It translates to CASSFGGGAGSDTQYF.